These 19 T cell receptor beta chains were sequenced from one sample in a study of blood T cell repertoires in COVID-19. TCRdb's copy holds only in-frame clones and misses some; the assay was immunoSEQ multiplex PCR. The data show roughly 60,000 clones, around 90% seen once. The sequenced sample was peripheral blood. The receptors shown here come from a human donor in a cohort sampled during active COVID-19.

The chain uses TRBV7-2 and TRBJ2-2; the D is unclear. CDR1 is SGHTA and CDR2 is FQGNSA in the germline V gene. V dropped 4 bases and J dropped 3 bases, with 9 bases sitting between them. This CDR3 comprises 14 residues. The CDR3 sequence is CASSYTPDTGELFF. In DNA form, the CDR3 reads TGTGCCAGCAGCTACACACCTGACACCGGGGAGCTGTTTTTT.

In nucleotides, the CDR3 is TGTGCCAGCAGTGAACAACTAGCGGGGGGCCCGGGCGGGGAGCTGTTTTTT. It is translated as CASSEQLAGGPGGELFF. The rearrangement joins TRBV6-1 to TRBJ2-2; TRBD2 agrees at 12 bases. This CDR3 comprises 17 residues. Per the germline V gene, CDR1 is MNHNS and CDR2 is SASEGT. Trimming cost V 2 bases and J 7 bases; bases outside gene matches: 8.

This chain connects TRBV18 to TRBJ1-2; D is possibly TRBD1 (5 bases). Per the germline V gene, CDR1 is KGHSH and CDR2 is LQKENI. V lost 6 bases and J lost 6, with 14 bases in between. This CDR3 spans 13 amino acids. The CDR3 DNA sequence: TGTGCCAGCTCCACGGGGGGAGGAGATGGCTACACCTTC. This encodes CASSTGGGDGYTF.

This chain links TRBV2 with TRBJ2-1; unclear D gene. Germline V gives CDR1 SNHLY, CDR2 FYNNEI. The V and J ends lost 3 bases and 9 bases respectively, with 12 bases between them. The CDR3 loop spans 13 amino acids. This CDR3 reads CASSEVGVAEQFF. The CDR3 DNA reads TGTGCCAGCAGTGAGGTAGGAGTTGCTGAGCAGTTCTTC. The entire variable domain, with the rest obtained from reference TRBV2 and TRBJ2-1, is as follows: EPEVTQTPSHQVTQMGQEVILRCVPISNHLYFYWYRQILGQKVEFLVSFYNNEISEKSEIFDDQFSVERPDGSNFTLKIRSTKLEDSAMYFCASSEVGVAEQFFGPGTRLTVL.

This chain uses TRBV19 with TRBJ1-2; no reliable D call. The CDR3 is 14 residues long. Germline lookup yields CDR1 LNHDA and CDR2 SQIVND (reference sequence). Between the trimmed V and J ends, which lost 3 bases and 7 bases, there was a span of 15 bases. CDR3 region: CASSIGVMPRGYTF. The CDR3 DNA follows: TGTGCCAGTAGTATCGGGGTCATGCCTCGTGGCTACACCTTC.

The J gene is TRBJ1-1, the V gene TRBV5-1; 8 nucleotides line up with TRBD1. CDR1 is SGHRS, CDR2 YFSETQ, per germline. Trimming cost V 4 bases and J 0 bases; bases outside gene matches: 8. This CDR3 contains 16 residues. The CDR3 DNA reads TGCGCCAGCAGCCCGGATCTGGACAGGGTGAACACTGAAGCTTTCTTT. Protein product: CASSPDLDRVNTEAFF.

The chain employs TRBV5-8 and TRBJ2-7; a possible D gene is TRBD2 (6 bases). The CDR3 length is 11 residues. The germline V gene has CDR1 SGHTS and CDR2 YDEGEE. Trimming removed 2 bases from V and 7 bases from J, with 7 bases in between. CDR3 bases: TGTGCCAGCAGCTTTCGGGGGGAGCAGTACTTC. Protein product: CASSFRGEQYF.

The J gene is TRBJ2-3, the V gene TRBV21-1; the table's D call, TRBD2, has no DNA check behind it. TRBV21-1 is tagged as a pseudogene. The CDR3 contains 16 residues. The CDR3 loop reads CASSKGLAGVTDTQYF. CDR3 bases: TGTGCCAGCAGCAAGGGACTAGCGGGGGTCACAGATACGCAGTATTTT.

This sequence joins TRBV19 and TRBJ1-1, with D tentatively TRBD1 (6 bases). The V end was cut by 5 bases, the J end by 0 bases, with 10 bases between. This CDR3 spans 14 amino acids. Germline loops: CDR1 LNHDA, CDR2 SQIVND (reference sequence). CDR3 sequence (DNA): TGTGCCAGTAGTCTTGGACAGCTGAACACTGAAGCTTTCTTT. Residues: CASSLGQLNTEAFF.

V is TRBV5-1 and J is TRBJ2-1; 10 positions agree with TRBD1. Trimming removed 0 bases from V and 6 bases from J; junction bases left unmatched: 0. The CDR3 sequence is 14 residues long. Germline CDR1 and CDR2: SGHRS and YFSETQ. Written as DNA, the CDR3 is TGCGCCAGCAGCTTGGGGACAGGGGGCAATGAGCAGTTCTTC. Translating it yields CASSLGTGGNEQFF.

The chain has TRBV4-2 and TRBJ2-2, with 7 bases fitting TRBD2. Germline trimming cut 1 base from V and 4 bases from J; bases unmatched to any gene: 12. Germline V lookup: CDR1 LGHNA, CDR2 YNFKEQ. CDR3 size: 18 residues. CDR3 DNA sequence: TGTGCCAGCAGCCAAGGGGTCGGCGGCGGGAGCGGCACCGGGGAGCTGTTTTTT. Its protein product is CASSQGVGGGSGTGELFF.

This chain uses TRBV28 with TRBJ1-6; D gene ambiguous. This CDR3 contains 12 residues. Germline V lookup: CDR1 MDHEN, CDR2 SYDVKM. The ends were cut back, 5 bases at V and 14 bases at J, with 13 bases in the middle. CDR3 DNA sequence: TGTGCCAGCAGTCTCGCGGGGTTGGCCCTCCACTTT. Encoded protein: CASSLAGLALHF.

The rearrangement links TRBV15 to TRBJ1-2; 10 positions agree with TRBD1. The CDR3 totals 13 residues. Germline V gives CDR1 LNHNV, CDR2 YYDKDF (reference sequence). The ends lost 5 bases at V and 7 bases at J; junction bases unmatched: 4. The CDR3 sequence: CATSQGQGFGYTF. The CDR3 nucleotides read TGTGCCACCAGCCAGGGACAGGGGTTTGGCTACACCTTC.

The chain has TRBV7-9 and TRBJ2-2; the match to TRBD1 covers 8 bases. Germline assignment: CDR1 SEHNR and CDR2 FQNEAQ (reference sequence). J gave up 6 bases and V 4 bases, and 7 bases lay outside the gene matches. The CDR3 sequence is 15 residues long. CDR3 region: CASSSGSQGAGELFF. The CDR3 DNA is TGTGCCAGCAGCTCAGGTTCACAGGGGGCCGGGGAGCTGTTTTTT. Full variable domain (remainder filled in from reference TRBV7-9 and TRBJ2-2): DTGVSQNPRHKITKRGQNVTFRCDPISEHNRLYWYRQTLGQGPEFLTYFQNEAQLEKSRLLSDRFSAERPKGSFSTLEIQRTEQGDSAMYLCASSSGSQGAGELFFGEGSRLTVL.

The rearrangement joins TRBV24-1 to TRBJ2-2; 10 nucleotides agree with TRBD1. CDR1 and CDR2 from the germline V gene are KGHDR and SFDVKD. The CDR3 sequence is 17 residues long. Germline trimming cut 5 bases from V and 6 bases from J; bases unmatched to any gene: 11. CDR3 amino acids: CATSGRPGTGVPGELFF. In nucleotides, the CDR3 is TGTGCCACCAGTGGCCGTCCCGGGACAGGGGTTCCCGGGGAGCTGTTTTTT.

V is TRBV19 and J is TRBJ1-5, with D maybe TRBD1 (5 bases). The CDR3 runs 15 residues. The V and J ends lost 5 bases and 6 bases respectively, with 17 bases between them. Germline V gene data show CDR1 as LNHDA and CDR2 as SQIVND (reference sequence). CDR3 sequence: CASSPGLGGSQPQHF. In nucleotides, the CDR3 is TGTGCCAGTAGTCCTGGGCTGGGGGGGAGTCAGCCCCAGCATTTT.

V and J are TRBV5-6 and TRBJ1-1; perhaps TRBD1 as D (5 bases). Germline assignment: CDR1 SGHDT and CDR2 YYEEEE. V was pared by 3 bases and J by 4 bases, with 22 bases between. The CDR3 is 17 amino acids. Written as DNA, the CDR3 is TGTGCCAGCAGCTCAATTGGGGGAGGGATTTTGCGCACTGAAGCTTTCTTT. Protein product: CASSSIGGGILRTEAFF.

This chain joins TRBV4-1 and TRBJ1-1, with TRBD1 identical over 7 bases. The CDR3 is 15 amino acids. Trimming at V came to 3 bases and at J to 9 bases, leaving 13 bases not matched to a gene. The V gene's germline CDR1 is MGHRA and CDR2 YSYEKL. The CDR3 protein is CASSQGERQGRQAFF. As DNA, the CDR3 is TGCGCCAGCAGCCAGGGGGAGAGACAGGGTCGCCAAGCTTTCTTT.

The chain links TRBV9 to TRBJ2-1, with TRBD2 matching over 8 bases. The CDR3 extends over 15 amino acids. The trim removed 4 bases at V and 3 bases at J, leaving 6 bases unmatched. Germline V lookup: CDR1 SGDLS, CDR2 YYNGEE. Here the CDR3 reads CASSRSGGSYNEQFF. CDR3 nucleotides: TGTGCCAGCAGCCGCAGCGGGGGAAGCTACAATGAGCAGTTCTTC. Variable domain in full (rest from reference TRBV9 and TRBJ2-1): DSGVTQTPKHLITATGQRVTLRCSPRSGDLSVYWYQQSLDQGLQFLIQYYNGEERAKGNILERFSAQQFPDLHSELNLSSLELGDSALYFCASSRSGGSYNEQFFGPGTRLTVL.